The rows below give T cell receptor beta chains drawn from one sample of a study of breast tumors, draining lymph nodes, adjacent tissues. Using its own MiXCR run on the multiplex PCR reads, TCRdb lists one record per CDR3 protein. The top ten clones hold roughly 1.2% of a sample with roughly 260,000 distinct CDR3 sequences, roughly 30% of them seen once. Material for sequencing was axillary lymph node tissue. These TCRs come from a female donor with breast cancer. Some clones in this sample may be carry-over from other donors' samples. Both conserved end residues are part of each CDR3. Each record gives: D gene, J gene, V gene, CDR3 protein. A D gene is named only where the DNA matches it firmly.

- TRBJ1-1 TRBV5-1 CASSLDGLDIEAFF
TRBD1 TRBJ2-7 TRBV10-3 CATNPGQGYEQYF
- TRBJ1-6 TRBV7-9 CASSLEGNW
- TRBJ2-7 TRBV20-1 CSAIPDSAYEQYF
- TRBJ2-2 TRBV7-2 CASSLAGNPGELFF
TRBD2 TRBJ2-3 TRBV6-2/TRBV6-3 CASSHSGGSVDTQYF
- TRBJ2-4 TRBV24-1 CATSDRTGGDIQYF
- TRBJ2-5 TRBV7-2 CASSLAVGRGTQYF
TRBD2 TRBJ2-2 TRBV11-2 CASSLRGAWGGDTGELFF
- TRBJ2-2 TRBV12-3/TRBV12-4 CASNLNTGELFF
TRBD2 TRBJ2-1 TRBV20-1 CSVKRDFNEQFF
- TRBJ2-5 TRBV7-9 CASTRASGQETQYF
- TRBJ1-5 TRBV2 CARRAPAHTGEPQHF
- TRBJ2-5 TRBV18 CASSPTPGSIKTQYF
- TRBJ2-5 TRBV15 CATSSYSGDQETQYF
- TRBJ2-7 TRBV24-1 CATSEGYEQYF
TRBD2 TRBJ2-5 TRBV12-3/TRBV12-4 CASSFSGRRETQYF
TRBD2 TRBJ2-7 TRBV7-2 CASSRLRLAGPYEQYF
- TRBJ2-4 TRBV5-6 CASSWGSYQDSAKNIQYF
- TRBJ2-5 TRBV6-6 CASSYSRGFHQETQYF
- TRBJ2-3 TRBV12-3/TRBV12-4 CASSLRTGLSTDTQYF
- TRBJ2-7 TRBV11-2 CASTLGGGEQYF
- TRBJ2-7 TRBV20-1 CSPRDNSYEQYF
- TRBJ1-4 TRBV29-1 CSVDGEGGEKLFF
TRBD2 TRBJ2-1 TRBV7-9 CASSLKLADNEQFF
- TRBJ2-3 TRBV20-1 CSASWHGSGYTDTQYF
- TRBJ2-2 TRBV9 CASSPHWARYEQYFGELFF
- TRBJ2-6 TRBV20-1 CSARRISGANVLTF
TRBD1 TRBJ1-2 TRBV24-1 CATSPSSGTGDTGYTF
- TRBJ2-7 TRBV25-1 CASRATGSQYEQYF
- TRBJ2-3 TRBV5-4 CASSLAPGSDTQYF
- TRBJ2-3 TRBV7-2 CASVLVASSTDTQYF
- TRBJ1-3 TRBV2 CASSPTGGRRFESGNTIYF
TRBD1 TRBJ1-2 TRBV27 CASSVDRVGGYTF
TRBD2 TRBJ2-1 TRBV7-9 CASSLGTSGNGNEQFF
- TRBJ2-4 TRBV7-9 CASSLAGQPTQDF
TRBD2 TRBJ2-1 TRBV25-1 CASSVGGGRQFF
- TRBJ2-5 TRBV7-6 CASSSDERKTQYF
- TRBJ1-2 TRBV10-3 CASSYSVGSGYTF
- TRBJ2-2 TRBV7-9 CASSLVESGELFF
- TRBJ2-2 TRBV15 CATSSLIDTGELFF